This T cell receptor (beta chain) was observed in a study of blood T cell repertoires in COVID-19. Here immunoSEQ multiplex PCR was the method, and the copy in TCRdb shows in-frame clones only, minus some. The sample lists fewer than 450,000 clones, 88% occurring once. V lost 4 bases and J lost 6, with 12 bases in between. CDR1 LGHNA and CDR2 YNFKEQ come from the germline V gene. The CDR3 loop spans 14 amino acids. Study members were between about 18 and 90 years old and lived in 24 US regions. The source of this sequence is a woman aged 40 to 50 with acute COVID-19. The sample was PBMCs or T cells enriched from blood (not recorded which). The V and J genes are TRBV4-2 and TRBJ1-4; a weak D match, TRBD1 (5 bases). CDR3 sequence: CASSPGGADEKLFF. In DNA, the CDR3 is TGTGCCAGCAGCCCGGGTGGGGCGGATGAAAAACTGTTTTTT.